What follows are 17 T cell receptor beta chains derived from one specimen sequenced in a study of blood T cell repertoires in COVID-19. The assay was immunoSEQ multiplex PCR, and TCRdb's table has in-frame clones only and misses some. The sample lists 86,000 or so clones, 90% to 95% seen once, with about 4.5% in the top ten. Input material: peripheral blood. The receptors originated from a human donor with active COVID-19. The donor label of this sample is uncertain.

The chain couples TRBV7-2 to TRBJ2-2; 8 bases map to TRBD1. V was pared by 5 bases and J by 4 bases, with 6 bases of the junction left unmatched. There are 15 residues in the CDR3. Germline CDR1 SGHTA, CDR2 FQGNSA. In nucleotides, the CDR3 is TGTGCCAGCAGCGAGACAGGGGCCACCACCGGGGAGCTGTTTTTT. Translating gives CASSETGATTGELFF.

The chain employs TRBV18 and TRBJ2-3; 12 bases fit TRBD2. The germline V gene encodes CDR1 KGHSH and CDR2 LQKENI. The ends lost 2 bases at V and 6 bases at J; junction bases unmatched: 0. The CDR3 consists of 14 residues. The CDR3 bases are TGTGCCAGCTCACCAACTAGCGGGAGGGATACGCAGTATTTT. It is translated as CASSPTSGRDTQYF.

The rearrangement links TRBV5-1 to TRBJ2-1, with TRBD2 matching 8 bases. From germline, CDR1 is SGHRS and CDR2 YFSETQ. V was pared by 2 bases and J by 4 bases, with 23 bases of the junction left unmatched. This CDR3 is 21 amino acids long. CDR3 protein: CASSLNKAGTRSPSPYNEQFF. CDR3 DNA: TGCGCCAGCAGCTTAAACAAAGCCGGGACTAGATCCCCCAGTCCATACAATGAGCAGTTCTTC.

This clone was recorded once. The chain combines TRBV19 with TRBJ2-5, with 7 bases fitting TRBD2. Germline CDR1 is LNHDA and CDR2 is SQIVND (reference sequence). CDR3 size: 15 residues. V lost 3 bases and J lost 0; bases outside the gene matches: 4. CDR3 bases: TGTGCCAGTAGTATCGGGGGGACTAACCAAGAGACCCAGTACTTC. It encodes CASSIGGTNQETQYF.

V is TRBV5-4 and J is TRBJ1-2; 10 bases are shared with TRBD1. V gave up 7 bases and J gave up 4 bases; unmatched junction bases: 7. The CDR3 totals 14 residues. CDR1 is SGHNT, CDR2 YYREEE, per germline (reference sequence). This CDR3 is CASLGTGAGYGYTF. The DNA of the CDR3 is TGTGCCAGCCTCGGGACAGGGGCAGGCTATGGCTACACCTTC.

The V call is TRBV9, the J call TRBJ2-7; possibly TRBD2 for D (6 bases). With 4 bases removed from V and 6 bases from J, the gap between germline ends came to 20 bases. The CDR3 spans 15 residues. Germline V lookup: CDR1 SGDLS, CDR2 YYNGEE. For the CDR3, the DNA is TGTGCCAGCAGCCCTACTCCTTCACCGGAGGGCGAGCAGTACTTC. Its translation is CASSPTPSPEGEQYF.

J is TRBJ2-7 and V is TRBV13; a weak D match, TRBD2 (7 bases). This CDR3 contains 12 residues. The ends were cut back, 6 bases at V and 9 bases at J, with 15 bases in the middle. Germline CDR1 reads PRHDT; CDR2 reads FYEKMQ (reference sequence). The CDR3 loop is CASRRGGPRQYF. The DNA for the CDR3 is TGTGCCAGCAGAAGGGGGGGGCCTCGGCAGTACTTC.

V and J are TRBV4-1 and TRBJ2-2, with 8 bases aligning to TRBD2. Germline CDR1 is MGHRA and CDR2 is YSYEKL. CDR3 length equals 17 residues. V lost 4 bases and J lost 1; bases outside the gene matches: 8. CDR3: CASSPPAGALNTGELFF. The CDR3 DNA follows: TGCGCCAGCAGCCCACCAGCGGGGGCGCTGAACACCGGGGAGCTGTTTTTT.

The CDR3 DNA follows: TGTGCCAGCAGTTACACCGGGACAGCGGATAACTATGGCTACACCTTC. It codes for CASSYTGTADNYGYTF. V gene TRBV6-2 or TRBV6-3 combines with J gene TRBJ1-2; 7 bases line up with TRBD1. After removal of 2 bases from V and 1 base from J, the junction contained 7 bases not matched to a gene. CDR1 is MNHEY and CDR2 is SVGEGT in the germline V gene. The CDR3 runs 16 residues.

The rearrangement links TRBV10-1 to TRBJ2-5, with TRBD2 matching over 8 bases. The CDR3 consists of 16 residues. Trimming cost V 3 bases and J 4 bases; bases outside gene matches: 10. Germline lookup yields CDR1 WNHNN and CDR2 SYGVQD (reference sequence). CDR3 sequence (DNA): TGCGCCAGCAGTGACGGACTAGCCGCCCGGGGAGAGACCCAGTACTTC. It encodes CASSDGLAARGETQYF.

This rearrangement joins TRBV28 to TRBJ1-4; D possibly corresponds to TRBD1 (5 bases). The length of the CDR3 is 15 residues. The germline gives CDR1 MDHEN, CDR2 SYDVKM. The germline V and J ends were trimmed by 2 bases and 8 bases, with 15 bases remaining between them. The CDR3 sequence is CASSLRQGTSEKLFF. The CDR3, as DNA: TGTGCCAGCAGTTTACGGCAGGGAACTTCCGAAAAACTGTTTTTT.

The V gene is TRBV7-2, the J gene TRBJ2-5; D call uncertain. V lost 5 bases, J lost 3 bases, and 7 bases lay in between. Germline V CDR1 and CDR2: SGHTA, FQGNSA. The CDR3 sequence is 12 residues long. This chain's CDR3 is CASSLTEETQYF. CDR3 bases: TGTGCCAGCAGCCTGACTGAAGAGACCCAGTACTTC.

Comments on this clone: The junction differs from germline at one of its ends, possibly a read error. The CDR3 DNA sequence: TGTGCCAGCAGGTTAGCGGGAAACTCCTACGAGCAGTACTTC. Translation gives CASRLAGNSYEQYF. This sequence joins TRBV11-2 and TRBJ2-7, with 8 bases identical to TRBD2. This CDR3 comprises 14 residues. CDR1 is SGHAT, CDR2 FQNNGV, per germline.

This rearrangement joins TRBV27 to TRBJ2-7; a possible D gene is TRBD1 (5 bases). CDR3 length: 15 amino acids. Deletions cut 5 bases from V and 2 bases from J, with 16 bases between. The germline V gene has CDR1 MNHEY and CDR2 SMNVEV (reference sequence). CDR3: CASSPLGQPAYEQYF. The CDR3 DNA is TGTGCCAGCAGTCCCCTGGGGCAGCCGGCCTACGAGCAGTACTTC.

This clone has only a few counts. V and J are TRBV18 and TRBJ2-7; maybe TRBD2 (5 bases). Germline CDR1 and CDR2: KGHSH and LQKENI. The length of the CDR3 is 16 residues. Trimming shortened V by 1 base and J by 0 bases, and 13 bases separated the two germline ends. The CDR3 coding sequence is TGTGCCAGCTCACCACAGGATCAAGGACTCTCCTACGAGCAGTACTTC. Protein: CASSPQDQGLSYEQYF.

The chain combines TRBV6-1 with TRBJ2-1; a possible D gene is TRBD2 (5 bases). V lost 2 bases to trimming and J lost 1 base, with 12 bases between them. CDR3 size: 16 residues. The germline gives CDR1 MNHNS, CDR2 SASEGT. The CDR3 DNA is TGTGCCAGCAGTGAACGCCCCGAGGGATCCTACAATGAGCAGTTCTTC. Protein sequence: CASSERPEGSYNEQFF.

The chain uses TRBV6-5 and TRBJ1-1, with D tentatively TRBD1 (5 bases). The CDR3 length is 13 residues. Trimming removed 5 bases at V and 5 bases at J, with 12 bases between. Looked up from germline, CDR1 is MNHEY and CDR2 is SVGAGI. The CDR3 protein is CASSPYGGTEAFF. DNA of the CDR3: TGTGCCAGCAGTCCTTACGGGGGGACTGAAGCTTTCTTT.